These 8 T cell receptor beta chains were all obtained from the same sample, sequenced in a study of blood T cells in healthy people across ages. A J-beta primer mix and a sample-barcoded 5' primer were used in a second PCR of about 6 to 12 cycles. MiXCR was run by TCRdb on the 5' RACE reads, yielding one entry per CDR3 protein. The table has roughly 570,000 distinct CDR3 sequences, about 26% seen once; the top ten hold about 18%. The sample taken for sequencing was blood. Receptors were obtained from a woman aged 70 to 79 in good health.

The chain joins TRBV20-1 to TRBJ2-1; D gene ambiguous. This CDR3 is built from 15 residues. Germline V gene data show CDR1 as DFQATT and CDR2 as SNEGSKA (reference sequence). Trimming shortened V by 5 bases and J by 0 bases, and 14 bases separated the two germline ends. CDR3 nucleotides: TGCAGTGCTGGGTCTCTGCGGAACTCCTACAATGAGCAGTTCTTC. Its translation: CSAGSLRNSYNEQFF.

CDR3 amino acids: CSAVPTGLAKNIQYF. The CDR3 nucleotides read TGCAGTGCTGTACCCACGGGGCTAGCCAAAAACATTCAGTACTTC. The chain has TRBV20-1 and TRBJ2-4; either TRBD1 or TRBD2 may supply D (5 bases each). Looked up from germline, CDR1 is DFQATT and CDR2 is SNEGSKA (reference sequence). This CDR3 contains 15 residues. V shed 5 bases and J shed 0 bases, with 14 bases lying between them.

The chain has TRBV10-3 and TRBJ2-5, with TRBD2 identical over 11 bases. Germline CDR1 and CDR2: ENHRY and SYGVKD. The CDR3 totals 13 residues. The V gene end was trimmed by 6 bases and the J gene end by 5 bases; junction bases not matched to a gene: 2. In DNA form, the CDR3 reads TGTGCCATCAGACTAGCGGGGGACGAGACCCAGTACTTC. This encodes CAIRLAGDETQYF.

The gene calls are TRBV5-1 and TRBJ1-1, with D possibly being TRBD1 (5 bases). Germline V lookup: CDR1 SGHRS, CDR2 YFSETQ. The ends were cut back, 4 bases at V and 4 bases at J, with 17 bases in the middle. The CDR3 spans 15 residues. The CDR3 DNA reads as TGCGCCAGCAGCGCAGGGACTCTGTCTGGCACTGAAGCTTTCTTT. It is translated as CASSAGTLSGTEAFF.

The V gene is TRBV12-3 or TRBV12-4, the J gene TRBJ2-3; 9 bases match TRBD2. The CDR3 sequence is 15 residues long. The trim removed 3 bases at V and 4 bases at J, leaving 5 bases unmatched. The CDR3 DNA follows: TGTGCCAGCAGTTTTAGGCGGGGGGGCCCAGATACGCAGTATTTT. This translates into CASSFRRGGPDTQYF.

In this sample, this clonotype turned up a few times. The chain uses TRBV7-2 and TRBJ2-1; D might be TRBD1 or TRBD2, each matching 5 bases. The CDR3 is made up of 15 amino acids. V was clipped by 6 bases and J by 4 bases, with 16 bases between them. CDR1 and CDR2 from the germline V gene are SGHTA and FQGNSA. The CDR3, as DNA: TGTGCCAGCAGACCTTCGAGGGGCGAATACAATGAGCAGTTCTTC. Translated: CASRPSRGEYNEQFF.

This clonotype was seen only a few times. The rearrangement joins TRBV27 to TRBJ1-4; the D gene is possibly TRBD1 (6 bases). The germline gives CDR1 MNHEY, CDR2 SMNVEV (reference sequence). CDR3 size: 16 residues. Trimming took off 1 base at V and 5 bases at J, with 14 bases between the two ends. CDR3 sequence (DNA): TGTGCCAGCAGTTTATTTAGCCCCCAGGGGAATGAAAAACTGTTTTTT. Translation gives CASSLFSPQGNEKLFF.

J is TRBJ2-5 and V is TRBV7-2, with D perhaps TRBD2 (6 bases). Germline CDR1 is SGHTA and CDR2 is FQGNSA. Trimming removed 2 bases from V and 3 bases from J, with 13 bases in between. The CDR3 runs to 15 residues. The CDR3 region is CASSLLYSGKETQYF. In DNA, the CDR3 is TGTGCCAGCAGCTTACTCTATAGCGGCAAAGAGACCCAGTACTTC.